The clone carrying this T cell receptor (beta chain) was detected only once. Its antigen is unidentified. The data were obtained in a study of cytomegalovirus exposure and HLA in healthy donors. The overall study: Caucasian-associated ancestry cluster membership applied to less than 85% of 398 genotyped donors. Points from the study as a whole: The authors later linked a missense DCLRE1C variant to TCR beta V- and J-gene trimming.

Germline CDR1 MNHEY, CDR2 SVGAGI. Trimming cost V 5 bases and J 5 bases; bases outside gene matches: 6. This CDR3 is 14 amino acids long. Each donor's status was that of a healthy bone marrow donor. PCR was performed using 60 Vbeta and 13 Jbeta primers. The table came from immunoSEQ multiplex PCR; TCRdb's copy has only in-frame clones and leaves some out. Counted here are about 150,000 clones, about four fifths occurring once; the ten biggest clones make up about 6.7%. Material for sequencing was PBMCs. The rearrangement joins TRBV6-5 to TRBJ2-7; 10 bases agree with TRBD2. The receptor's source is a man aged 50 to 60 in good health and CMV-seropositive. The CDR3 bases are TGTGCCAGCAGTCGTCTAGCGGGAGAAGACGAGCAGTACTTC. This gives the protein CASSRLAGEDEQYF.